This TCR beta chain derives from a study of blood T cell repertoires in COVID-19. Study background: Material from acute and convalescent COVID-19 was sourced from the United States, Italy and Spain. Nucleic acid was either cDNA or gDNA, and it came from T cells, B-cell-depleted T cells, or PBMCs.

Germline values: CDR1 MNHEY, CDR2 SVGEGT. The V end was cut by 5 bases, the J end by 7 bases, with 20 bases between. This CDR3 has 15 amino acids. Original handling: Amplification of reference gene primers was used by the study to estimate nucleated cell counts. Sequencing was performed with immunoSEQ multiplex PCR; in TCRdb, only in-frame clones are kept and a portion is missing. For V, J and clone size, that table is used; D and trimming come from the DNA. The table includes some 95,000 clones, roughly 90% detected once. The rearrangement links TRBV6-2 or TRBV6-3 to TRBJ1-2; D may be TRBD1 (5 bases). The origin of this receptor is a human donor with active COVID-19. The donor label of this sample is uncertain. Sequenced: peripheral blood. CDR3: CASSPLYLGGRGYTF. The CDR3 DNA follows: TGTGCCAGCAGTCCGTTATACCTGGGGGGTCGTGGCTACACCTTC.